Following are 30 T cell receptor beta chains from one sample sequenced in a study of T-cell memory formation after mild COVID-19. TCRdb itself ran the 5' RACE reads through MiXCR, one entry per CDR3 protein. This sample carries some 150,000 distinct CDR3 sequences, 6% to 6.5% of them seen once, and the ten largest clones take under 2.5%. The sequenced sample consisted of PBMCs or a T cell subset sorted from them (not recorded which). The receptors originated from an adult woman who had mild COVID-19 (a few samples of this study predate the infection). Cell type and time point are not known.

This clonotype was seen more than once but under ten times. The chain links TRBV18 to TRBJ1-4; D is unresolved. V was pared by 1 base and J by 3 bases, with 6 bases between. Germline V CDR1 and CDR2: KGHSH, LQKENI. This CDR3 spans 14 amino acids. CDR3 DNA sequence: TGTGCCAGCTCACCACTACGGCCTAATGAAAAACTGTTTTTT. Residues: CASSPLRPNEKLFF.

This clonotype showed up just a few times. The V and J genes are TRBV9 and TRBJ2-7; D tentatively fits TRBD1 or TRBD2 (5 bases each). V lost 3 bases and J lost 7, with 17 bases in between. There are 14 residues in the CDR3. Germline-derived CDR1 and CDR2 are SGDLS and YYNGEE. The CDR3 DNA follows: TGTGCCAGCAGCGAACGGGACGGAATGGGGGAGCAGTACTTC. Translating gives CASSERDGMGEQYF.

This clonotype was picked up many times. The chain carries TRBV7-9 and TRBJ1-3, with no clear D. Looked up from germline, CDR1 is SEHNR and CDR2 is FQNEAQ (reference sequence). There are 13 residues in the CDR3. V was pared by 5 bases and J by 4 bases, with 9 bases between. The CDR3 sequence: CASSAETGNTIYF. The CDR3 coding sequence is TGTGCCAGCAGCGCAGAGACAGGAAACACCATATATTTT.

This clonotype was counted at least ten times. The CDR3 loop reads CAISESISGRAPDTQYF. For the CDR3, the DNA is TGTGCCATCAGTGAGTCGATTAGCGGGAGGGCCCCAGATACGCAGTATTTT. This chain links TRBV10-3 with TRBJ2-3, with 11 bases aligning to TRBD2. CDR3 length: 17 residues. Germline-derived CDR1 and CDR2 are ENHRY and SYGVKD. The ends lost 0 bases at V and 4 bases at J; junction bases unmatched: 6.

This clonotype was recorded many times. The rearrangement joins TRBV27 to TRBJ2-2, with a tentative D call TRBD2 (6 bases). Germline V lookup: CDR1 MNHEY, CDR2 SMNVEV (reference sequence). Trimming cost V 2 bases and J 1 base, with 8 bases left between them. The CDR3 has 15 amino acids. Written as DNA, the CDR3 is TGTGCCAGCAGTTTAGATAGCGGGAACACCGGGGAGCTGTTTTTT. Protein sequence: CASSLDSGNTGELFF.

This clonotype was picked up many times. The chain is built from TRBV4-2 and TRBJ2-3; D possibly matches TRBD1 or TRBD2 (7 bases each). Looked up from germline, CDR1 is LGHNA and CDR2 is YNFKEQ. V was clipped by 3 bases and J by 2 bases, with 15 bases between them. This CDR3 spans 16 amino acids. CDR3 sequence: CASSHPAGGDTDTQYF. In nucleotides, the CDR3 is TGTGCCAGCAGCCATCCGGCAGGGGGGGACACAGATACGCAGTATTTT.

A few counts support this clonotype. The chain couples TRBV18 to TRBJ1-1; D ambiguous. Trimming pared 0 bases from V and 4 bases from J, leaving 15 bases between. The CDR3 has 16 amino acids. In germline, CDR1 is KGHSH, CDR2 LQKENI. The CDR3 nucleotides are TGTGCCAGCTCACCACCGGGGAACTCGGGCGGCACTGAAGCTTTCTTT. This sequence encodes CASSPPGNSGGTEAFF.

This clonotype showed up just a few times. The chain couples TRBV20-1 to TRBJ2-1; 11 positions match TRBD2. The CDR3 length is 14 residues. The germline gives CDR1 DFQATT, CDR2 SNEGSKA (reference sequence). J gave up 6 bases and V 1 base, and 2 bases lay outside the gene matches. As DNA, the CDR3 is TGCAGTGCTAGAGCCGGGACTAGCGGCAATGAGCAGTTCTTC. Its translation is CSARAGTSGNEQFF.

This clonotype was counted a few times. V and J are TRBV7-6 and TRBJ2-3; TRBD2 agrees at 7 bases. CDR1 SGHVS and CDR2 FNYEAQ come from the germline V gene. This CDR3 has 16 residues. The ends lost 2 bases at V and 3 bases at J; junction bases unmatched: 8. For the CDR3, the DNA is TGTGCCAGCAGCTTAAGGGGCGCGGGGGTGACAGATACGCAGTATTTT. Its translation: CASSLRGAGVTDTQYF.

This chain uses TRBV5-6 with TRBJ2-7; TRBD2 matches at 7 bases. The CDR3 is 15 amino acids. Germline CDR1 SGHDT, CDR2 YYEEEE. After removal of 4 bases from V and 2 bases from J, the junction contained 9 bases not matched to a gene. The CDR3 loop reads CASSLSGTIPYEQYF. The CDR3 DNA sequence: TGTGCCAGCAGCCTAAGCGGGACCATACCCTACGAGCAGTACTTC.

This clonotype came up many times. The chain employs TRBV7-9 and TRBJ2-7; weak D call: TRBD2 (6 bases). Trimming shortened V by 3 bases and J by 2 bases, and 14 bases separated the two germline ends. This CDR3 comprises 15 residues. Germline V lookup: CDR1 SEHNR, CDR2 FQNEAQ (reference sequence). The CDR3 here is CASSLTRGLTYEQYF. The DNA for the CDR3 is TGTGCCAGCAGCTTGACTAGAGGATTGACCTACGAGCAGTACTTC.

V is TRBV10-3 and J is TRBJ2-4; TRBD2 matches 12 bases. The junction had 8 bases not matched to a gene; V was cut back by 8 bases and J by 3 bases. The V gene's germline CDR1 is ENHRY and CDR2 SYGVKD. The CDR3 runs to 16 residues. The DNA of the CDR3 is TGTGCCATCTCCTCGACTAGCGGGGGATTCAAAAACATTCAGTACTTC. Amino acid sequence: CAISSTSGGFKNIQYF.

This clonotype was picked up many times. The J gene is TRBJ2-7, the V gene TRBV5-1; D not resolved. The CDR3 extends over 16 amino acids. V lost 6 bases and J lost 3, with 22 bases in between. Germline loops: CDR1 SGHRS, CDR2 YFSETQ. The chain's CDR3 is CASTTWGQSVLYEQYF. For the CDR3, the DNA is TGCGCCAGCACCACTTGGGGTCAGTCCGTACTCTACGAGCAGTACTTC. Full variable domain (missing parts from reference TRBV5-1 and TRBJ2-7): KAGVTQTPRYLIKTRGQQVTLSCSPISGHRSVSWYQQTPGQGLQFLFEYFSETQRNKGNFPGRFSGRQFSNSRSEMNVSTLELGDSALYLCASTTWGQSVLYEQYFGPGTRLTVT.

The CDR3 nucleotides read TGCGCCAGCAGGCCTACCGGGACCTCCTACGAGCAGTACTTC. This translates into CASRPTGTSYEQYF. The V gene is TRBV5-1, the J gene TRBJ2-7; D could derive from TRBD1 or TRBD2 (5 bases each). The CDR3 spans 14 residues. The ends were cut back, 5 bases at V and 0 bases at J, with 12 bases in the middle. Germline V gives CDR1 SGHRS, CDR2 YFSETQ.

This clonotype was observed many times. The chain employs TRBV5-1 and TRBJ2-3; unclear D gene. Per the germline V gene, CDR1 is SGHRS and CDR2 is YFSETQ. V was cut by 0 bases and J by 5 bases, with 1 base left in between. This CDR3 spans 11 amino acids. The chain's CDR3 is CASSLEDTQYF. The CDR3 nucleotides read TGCGCCAGCAGCTTGGAAGATACGCAGTATTTT.

This rearrangement joins TRBV20-1 to TRBJ2-7; D is possibly TRBD1 or TRBD2 (7 bases each). The ends were cut back, 3 bases at V and 4 bases at J, with 16 bases in the middle. CDR3 size: 14 residues. CDR1 DFQATT and CDR2 SNEGSKA come from the germline V gene (reference sequence). DNA of the CDR3: TGCAGTGCTAGGATGGCAGGGGGGGAATACGAGCAGTACTTC. This sequence encodes CSARMAGGEYEQYF.

The sample holds many counts of this clonotype. V usage is TRBV7-8 and J usage is TRBJ2-4; D perhaps matches TRBD2 (5 bases). Germline-derived CDR1 and CDR2 are SGHVS and FQNEAQ. V was clipped by 2 bases and J by 5 bases, with 22 bases between them. This CDR3 is 18 amino acids long. CDR3 sequence reads: CASSLPPWRRVKENIQYF. DNA for the CDR3: TGTGCCAGCAGCTTACCCCCGTGGAGGCGAGTTAAGGAAAACATTCAGTACTTC.

J is TRBJ1-1 and V is TRBV20-1; TRBD1 matches 7 bases. The germline gives CDR1 DFQATT, CDR2 SNEGSKA (reference sequence). Losses at the gene ends were 7 bases for V and 3 bases for J; bases not matched to a gene: 8. This CDR3 region has 13 residues. CDR3 DNA: TGCAGTGGAACAGACAGGGCTCACACTGAAGCTTTCTTT. This translates into CSGTDRAHTEAFF.

At least ten counts were recorded for this clonotype. The J gene is TRBJ2-5, the V gene TRBV7-8; D is possibly TRBD1 (5 bases). V lost 1 base, J lost 7 bases, and 10 bases lay in between. CDR3 size: 13 residues. Germline CDR1 and CDR2: SGHVS and FQNEAQ. CDR3 nucleotide sequence: TGTGCCAGCAGCTTAGGGTCTAGGGGGACCCAGTACTTC. Translated: CASSLGSRGTQYF.

This clonotype was seen more than once but under ten times. The V gene is TRBV3-1, the J gene TRBJ1-1; 9 nucleotides agree with TRBD1. Germline CDR1 reads LGHDT; CDR2 reads YNNKEL (reference sequence). This CDR3 contains 16 residues. The junction had 9 bases not matched to a gene; V was cut back by 4 bases and J by 3 bases. CDR3 in amino acids: CASSPVVGQGYTEAFF. In nucleotides, the CDR3 is TGTGCCAGCAGCCCAGTGGTGGGACAGGGATACACTGAAGCTTTCTTT.

The table lists this clonotype with many counts. This sequence joins TRBV6-6 and TRBJ2-2; D not resolved. CDR3 length: 13 amino acids. Per the germline V gene, CDR1 is MNHNY and CDR2 is SVGAGI (reference sequence). V was clipped by 4 bases and J by 5 bases, with 8 bases between them. The CDR3 sequence: CASSSHGTGELFF. CDR3 coding DNA: TGTGCCAGCAGTTCCCATGGGACCGGGGAGCTGTTTTTT.

This chain joins TRBV20-1 and TRBJ1-5; weak D call: TRBD1 (5 bases). CDR1 and CDR2 (germline): DFQATT, SNEGSKA (reference sequence). The CDR3 is made up of 14 amino acids. The V end lost 2 bases, the J end lost 3 bases, and 11 bases lay between the germline ends. CDR3 DNA: TGCAGTGCTAGATCGGGGACCCCCAATCAGCCCCAGCATTTT. Its translation: CSARSGTPNQPQHF.

A few counts support this clonotype. The chain is built from TRBV5-5 and TRBJ1-5; a possible D gene is TRBD1 (6 bases). Germline V gives CDR1 SGHKS, CDR2 YYEKEE (reference sequence). The CDR3 extends over 15 amino acids. With 1 base removed from V and 5 bases from J, the gap between germline ends came to 13 bases. The CDR3 protein is CASSLSGDDHQPQHF. In DNA form, the CDR3 reads TGTGCCAGCAGCTTGTCAGGGGATGATCATCAGCCCCAGCATTTT.

This clonotype was recorded many times. The CDR3 coding sequence is TGTGCCAGCAGCTCGAAGACAGGGAGCTACGAGCAGTACTTC. Protein sequence: CASSSKTGSYEQYF. V is TRBV7-2 and J is TRBJ2-7, with TRBD1 identical over 7 bases. V lost 4 bases, J lost 3 bases, and 6 bases stayed unmatched. CDR1 and CDR2 (germline): SGHTA, FQGNSA. This CDR3 spans 14 amino acids. Based on the CDR3 plus reference TRBV7-2 and TRBJ2-7, the full variable domain is GAGVSQSPSNKVTEKGKDVELRCDPISGHTALYWYRQSLGQGLEFLIYFQGNSAPDKSGLPSDRFSAERTGGSVSTLTIQRTQQEDSAVYLCASSSKTGSYEQYFGPGTRLTVT.

This clonotype was detected many times. V gene TRBV7-2 combines with J gene TRBJ2-4, with 8 nucleotides matching TRBD2. The germline gives CDR1 SGHTA, CDR2 FQGNSA. Germline trimming cut 7 bases from V and 10 bases from J; bases unmatched to any gene: 15. This CDR3 spans 15 amino acids. DNA of the CDR3: TGTGCCAGCAACAGACCCGAGCGGGGGACCCCGATTCAGTACTTC. Amino acid sequence: CASNRPERGTPIQYF.

The gene calls are TRBV24-1 and TRBJ2-2, with D perhaps TRBD2 (5 bases). The V end lost 8 bases, the J end lost 5 bases, and 8 bases lay between the germline ends. This CDR3 region has 12 residues. Germline V gene sequence: CDR1 KGHDR, CDR2 SFDVKD. CDR3 region: CATTTGTGELFF. In DNA, the CDR3 is TGTGCCACCACAACGGGGACCGGGGAGCTGTTTTTT.

This clonotype was found a few times. The V and J genes are TRBV20-1 and TRBJ1-5; TRBD1 agrees at 8 bases. V was pared by 5 bases and J by 0 bases, with 6 bases of the junction left unmatched. Germline V gives CDR1 DFQATT, CDR2 SNEGSKA (reference sequence). The CDR3 extends over 15 amino acids. DNA of the CDR3: TGCAGTGCTCCGCCCGGACAGGGTAGCAATCAGCCCCAGCATTTT. Translation gives CSAPPGQGSNQPQHF.

This clonotype appeared many times. This rearrangement joins TRBV10-3 to TRBJ2-7, with D hard to call. There are 13 residues in the CDR3. Germline V gene sequence: CDR1 ENHRY, CDR2 SYGVKD. Trimming cost V 4 bases and J 2 bases, with 9 bases left between them. The CDR3 DNA reads as TGTGCCATCAGTGCGGCCATCACCTACGAGCAGTACTTC. Its translation: CAISAAITYEQYF.

This clonotype was seen repeatedly, ten times or more. V gene TRBV5-1 combines with J gene TRBJ2-1; TRBD2 matches at 7 bases. CDR1 is SGHRS, CDR2 YFSETQ, per germline. The CDR3 runs to 16 residues. V shed 2 bases, J shed 3 bases, and the junction held 8 bases outside the gene matches. The CDR3 region is CASSFTGGGYYNEQFF. In DNA, the CDR3 is TGCGCCAGCAGCTTTACCGGCGGGGGATACTACAATGAGCAGTTCTTC.

This rearrangement joins TRBV29-1 to TRBJ2-1; possible D gene TRBD1, 5 bases. The germline V and J ends were trimmed by 6 bases and 13 bases, with 28 bases remaining between them. The V gene's germline CDR1 is SQVTM and CDR2 ANQGSEA. The CDR3 has 15 amino acids. The CDR3 nucleotides read TGCAGCGTAAAAATACAGGAGAAGTTCGGTCAAATCCAGTTCTTC. Translation: CSVKIQEKFGQIQFF.